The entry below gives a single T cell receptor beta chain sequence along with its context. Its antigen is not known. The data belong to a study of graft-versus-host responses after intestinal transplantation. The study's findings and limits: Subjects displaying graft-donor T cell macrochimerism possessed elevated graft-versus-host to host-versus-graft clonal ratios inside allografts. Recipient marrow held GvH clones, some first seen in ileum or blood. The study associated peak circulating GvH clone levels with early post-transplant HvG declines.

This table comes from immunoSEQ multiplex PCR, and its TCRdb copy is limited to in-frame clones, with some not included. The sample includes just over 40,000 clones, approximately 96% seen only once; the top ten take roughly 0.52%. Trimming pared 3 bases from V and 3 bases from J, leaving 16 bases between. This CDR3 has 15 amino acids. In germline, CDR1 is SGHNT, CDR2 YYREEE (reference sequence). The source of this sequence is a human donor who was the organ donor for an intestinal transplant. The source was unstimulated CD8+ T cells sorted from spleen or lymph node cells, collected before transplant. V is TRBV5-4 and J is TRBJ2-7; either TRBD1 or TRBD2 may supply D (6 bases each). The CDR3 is CASSWGAGSDYEQYF. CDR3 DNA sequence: TGTGCCAGCAGCTGGGGGGCAGGGTCTGACTACGAGCAGTACTTC.